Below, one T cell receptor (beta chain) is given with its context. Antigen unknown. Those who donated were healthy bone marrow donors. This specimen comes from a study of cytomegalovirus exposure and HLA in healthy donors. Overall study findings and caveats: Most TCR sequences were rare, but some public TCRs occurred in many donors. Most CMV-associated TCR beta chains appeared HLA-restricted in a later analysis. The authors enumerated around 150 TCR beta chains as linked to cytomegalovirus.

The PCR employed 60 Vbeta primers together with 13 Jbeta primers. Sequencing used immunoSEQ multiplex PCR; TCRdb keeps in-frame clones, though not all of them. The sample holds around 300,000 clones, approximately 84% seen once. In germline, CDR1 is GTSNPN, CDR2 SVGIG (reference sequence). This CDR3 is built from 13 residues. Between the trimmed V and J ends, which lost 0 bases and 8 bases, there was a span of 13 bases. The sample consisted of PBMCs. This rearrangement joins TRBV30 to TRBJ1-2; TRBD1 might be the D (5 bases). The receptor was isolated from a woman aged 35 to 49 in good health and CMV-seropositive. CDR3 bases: TGTGCCTGGAGTGTAAGCGGGACTGTCGGCTACACCTTC. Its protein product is CAWSVSGTVGYTF.